The present T cell receptor (beta chain) was sequenced within a study of breast tumors, draining lymph nodes, adjacent tissues. V shed 3 bases and J shed 2 bases, with 14 bases lying between them. This CDR3 has 15 residues. The germline CDR1 and CDR2 sequences are SGHDT and YYEEEE. Samples came from axillary lymph nodes draining the breast cancer. Study conclusions and caveats: Data only fit, rather than demonstrated, lymph node origin of most tumor T cells. Tumor and nontumor repertoires were significantly more similar in luminal-like than in basal-like breast cancer. Tumors had less TCR diversity than lymph nodes, more than nontumor tissue.

TCRdb re-called the multiplex PCR reads through MiXCR, storing one row per CDR3 protein. There are 120,000 to 150,000 distinct CDR3 sequences in the sample; 30% to 35% occur only once, and 2% to 2.5% lies in the top ten. This clonotype was seen ten or more times. The antigen is unknown. The receptor was isolated from a female donor with breast cancer. Some clones in this sample may be carry-over from other donors' samples. The J gene is TRBJ1-2, the V gene TRBV5-6; a possible D gene is TRBD1 (5 bases). The sample was axillary lymph node tissue. CDR3 DNA sequence: TGTGCCAGCAGCTCCCCCAGGGCAGCCAACTATGGCTACACCTTC. It is translated as CASSSPRAANYGYTF.